The 21 T cell receptor beta chains reported below all come from one sample, sequenced in a study of blood T cells in healthy people across ages. It was with a sample-barcoded 5' primer and a J-beta primer mix that a second PCR of roughly 6 to 12 cycles was run. TCRdb processed the 5' RACE reads anew with MiXCR; each CDR3 protein has one entry. The sample includes around 1.5 million distinct CDR3 sequences, roughly 59% of them seen just once. What was sequenced was blood. The receptors were gathered from a man aged 18 to 30 in good health.

This clonotype was detected a few times. CDR3 amino acids: CASSLILSLAGHTDTQYF. The CDR3 nucleotides read TGTGCCAGCAGCTTAATTCTTTCCCTAGCGGGGCACACAGATACGCAGTATTTT. This chain links TRBV11-2 with TRBJ2-3; 9 bases align to TRBD2. This CDR3 is 18 amino acids long. Trimming took 2 bases from V and 2 from J; bases not matched to a gene: 11. CDR1 and CDR2 (germline): SGHAT, FQNNGV.

The gene calls are TRBV24-1 and TRBJ1-5, with D possibly matching TRBD1 (6 bases). The length of the CDR3 is 14 residues. Trimming left V 5 bases short and J 3 bases short, with 10 bases between. Germline CDR1 and CDR2: KGHDR and SFDVKD. DNA of the CDR3: TGTGCCACCAGTGTCAGGGGCGTCAATCAGCCCCAGCATTTT. Amino acids: CATSVRGVNQPQHF.

The chain is built from TRBV6-5 and TRBJ2-7, with D possibly being TRBD2 (5 bases). CDR1 and CDR2 (germline): MNHEY, SVGAGI. V lost 4 bases and J 2 bases, leaving 21 bases between the germline ends. The CDR3 has 17 residues. CDR3 protein: CASSSAITMGVAYEQYF. The CDR3 coding sequence is TGTGCCAGCAGTTCGGCGATAACAATGGGAGTCGCCTACGAGCAGTACTTC.

A few counts support this clonotype. In DNA, the CDR3 is TGCAGTGCTCTCTCGGGTGCCCAAAACCAATACAATGAGCAGTTCTTC. Its translation: CSALSGAQNQYNEQFF. V gene TRBV20-1 combines with J gene TRBJ2-1; D unclear. V lost 5 bases to trimming and J lost 4 bases, with 21 bases between them. Germline lookup yields CDR1 DFQATT and CDR2 SNEGSKA (reference sequence). The length of the CDR3 is 16 residues.

The chain is built from TRBV4-2 and TRBJ2-3; D is unresolved. Trimming removed 3 bases at V and 9 bases at J, with 13 bases between. CDR1 and CDR2 from the germline V gene are LGHNA and YNFKEQ. The CDR3 length is 13 residues. CDR3 sequence reads: CASSQDRLRTQYF. The CDR3 DNA is TGTGCCAGCAGCCAGGATAGATTACGGACGCAGTATTTT.

This sequence joins TRBV6-5 and TRBJ2-1; D not resolved. Gene TRBJ2-7 matches the end of the DNA better, so the J call may be wrong. Germline V lookup: CDR1 MNHEY, CDR2 SVGAGI. The CDR3 runs 13 residues. CDR3 DNA sequence: TGTGCCAGCAGTACGACTCCTTACAATGAGCAGTACTTC. Translating it yields CASSTTPYNEQYF.

V is TRBV29-1 and J is TRBJ1-1, with D possibly matching TRBD1 (5 bases). The length of the CDR3 is 12 residues. CDR1 and CDR2 from the germline V gene are SQVTM and ANQGSEA. The V end was cut by 5 bases, the J end by 0 bases, with 7 bases between. The CDR3 DNA reads TGCAGCGTTCTGGGGCTGAACACTGAAGCTTTCTTT. Residues: CSVLGLNTEAFF.

In its sample, this clonotype was seen a few times. The J gene is TRBJ1-2, the V gene TRBV12-3 or TRBV12-4, with 9 bases lining up with TRBD1. J lost 4 bases, V lost 3 bases, and 6 bases had no gene match. The CDR3 sequence is 15 residues long. CDR3 protein: CASSLSQGAVYGYTF. The CDR3 region has the DNA TGTGCCAGCAGTTTGTCACAGGGGGCGGTCTATGGCTACACCTTC.

This clonotype was seen only once. The chain links TRBV5-1 to TRBJ2-5; 10 bases map to TRBD1. The trim removed 4 bases at V and 1 base at J, leaving 7 bases unmatched. This CDR3 region has 16 residues. The germline gives CDR1 SGHRS, CDR2 YFSETQ. The CDR3 coding sequence is TGCGCCAGCAGCCCAGGACAGGGGGAGATCCAAGAGACCCAGTACTTC. It specifies CASSPGQGEIQETQYF.

V and J are TRBV6-5 and TRBJ2-7; D call uncertain. The CDR3 consists of 13 residues. Trimming removed 0 bases at V and 4 bases at J, with 7 bases between. CDR1 is MNHEY and CDR2 is SVGAGI in the germline V gene. CDR3 residues: CASSYSNIYEQYF. In DNA form, the CDR3 reads TGTGCCAGCAGTTACTCGAATATATACGAGCAGTACTTC.

The rearrangement links TRBV11-2 to TRBJ1-5; TRBD1 matches 9 bases. CDR3 size: 16 residues. The junction had 7 bases not matched to a gene; V was cut back by 3 bases and J by 4 bases. Germline CDR1 and CDR2: SGHAT and FQNNGV. DNA for the CDR3: TGTGCCAGCAGCTTTGGCCGGACAGGGGAGAATCAGCCCCAGCATTTT. It yields the protein CASSFGRTGENQPQHF.

This chain connects TRBV20-1 to TRBJ2-7; D remains ambiguous. The CDR3 totals 11 residues. Germline V gene lookup returns CDR1 DFQATT and CDR2 SNEGSKA (reference sequence). V was trimmed by 4 bases and J by 3 bases, leaving 7 bases between them. The CDR3 region has the DNA TGCAGTGCTATTGTCCTCTACGAGCAGTACTTC. Translated: CSAIVLYEQYF.

The genes are TRBV20-1 and TRBJ2-7; D possibly corresponds to TRBD1 (5 bases). This CDR3 region has 12 residues. The V end lost 3 bases, the J end lost 6 bases, and 12 bases lay between the germline ends. The V gene's germline CDR1 is DFQATT and CDR2 SNEGSKA (reference sequence). The CDR3 nucleotides are TGCAGTGCTAGGTGGGCAGGGCCCGAGCAGTACTTC. Its protein product is CSARWAGPEQYF.

This clonotype appeared once. The chain is built from TRBV12-3 or TRBV12-4 and TRBJ2-7; 11 nucleotides match TRBD1. The closer fit of TRBJ2-5 to the DNA end suggests the J call may be wrong. The CDR3 sequence is 17 residues long. The CDR3 DNA reads as TGTGCCAGCAAGGAAGGGACAGGGGGAATTGGTGCGGAGACCCAGTACTTC. It translates to CASKEGTGGIGAETQYF.

This sequence joins TRBV6-5 and TRBJ2-7; D may be TRBD1 (5 bases). The germline V and J ends were trimmed by 2 bases and 2 bases, with 13 bases remaining between them. CDR1 MNHEY and CDR2 SVGAGI come from the germline V gene. This CDR3 is built from 15 residues. The CDR3 sequence is CASSYRKTATYEQYF. The CDR3 nucleotides are TGTGCCAGCAGTTACCGCAAGACAGCTACCTACGAGCAGTACTTC.

Only a few counts were recorded for this clonotype. The genes are TRBV27 and TRBJ2-4, with 8 bases identical to TRBD1. The assigned J gene may be wrong: the sequence end matches TRBJ2-5 better. CDR1 and CDR2 from the germline V gene are MNHEY and SMNVEV (reference sequence). The CDR3 covers 14 residues. The CDR3 region has the DNA TGTGCCAGCAGTCCCGACAGGGGTGCGGAGACCCAGTACTTC. Translating gives CASSPDRGAETQYF.

The chain combines TRBV4-1 with TRBJ2-2, with D hard to call. Germline-derived CDR1 and CDR2 are MGHRA and YSYEKL. The CDR3 extends over 15 amino acids. V was trimmed by 6 bases and J by 7 bases, leaving 18 bases between them. CDR3 DNA: TGCGCCAGCAGTGGGGATCCTAACGTAGTCGGGGAGCTGTTTTTT. As protein: CASSGDPNVVGELFF.

This sequence joins TRBV4-1 and TRBJ2-5; the match to TRBD2 covers 9 bases. V lost 3 bases to trimming and J lost 1 base; unmatched junction nucleotides: 6. The germline V gene encodes CDR1 MGHRA and CDR2 YSYEKL. The CDR3 has 16 amino acids. CDR3 protein: CASSHLASGAQETQYF. In nucleotides, the CDR3 is TGCGCCAGCAGCCACTTGGCTAGCGGGGCCCAAGAGACCCAGTACTTC.

The J gene is TRBJ2-1, the V gene TRBV20-1; maybe TRBD2 (6 bases). The J call may be faulty, since TRBJ2-7 better matches the DNA end. The germline V gene encodes CDR1 DFQATT and CDR2 SNEGSKA (reference sequence). The CDR3 is 14 residues long. CDR3 sequence: CSASYPGAYNEQYF. The CDR3 DNA reads TGCAGTGCTAGCTACCCGGGAGCCTACAATGAGCAGTACTTC.

The V call is TRBV3-1, the J call TRBJ1-4, with 7 positions matching TRBD1. Germline CDR1 is LGHDT and CDR2 is YNNKEL (reference sequence). After removal of 4 bases from V and 5 bases from J, the junction contained 10 bases not matched to a gene. The CDR3 is made up of 16 amino acids. The CDR3 sequence is CASSRLTGTENEKLFF. DNA for the CDR3: TGTGCCAGCAGCCGGTTAACCGGGACAGAAAATGAAAAACTGTTTTTT. Together with reference TRBV3-1 and TRBJ1-4, the CDR3 gives the full variable domain: DTAVSQTPKYLVTQMGNDKSIKCEQNLGHDTMYWYKQDSKKFLKIMFSYNNKELIINETVPNRFSPKSPDKAHLNLHINSLELGDSAVYFCASSRLTGTENEKLFFGSGTQLSVL.

The chain carries TRBV5-1 and TRBJ1-2, with 8 nucleotides matching TRBD1. The CDR3 covers 14 residues. The ends lost 2 bases at V and 4 bases at J; junction bases unmatched: 4. Germline CDR1 and CDR2: SGHRS and YFSETQ. The CDR3 coding sequence is TGCGCCAGCAGCTTCAGGGACAGGACCTATGGCTACACCTTC. This gives the protein CASSFRDRTYGYTF.